This T cell receptor (beta chain) originates from a study of cytomegalovirus exposure and HLA in healthy donors. Study-level information: The same platform was used for the 120 validation repertoires and the roughly 670 first-cohort repertoires, a later analysis reported. Study-level findings and limits: Researchers reported that a few CMV-associated chains were confirmed in vitro as CMV antigen-specific. The authors enumerated roughly 180 TCR beta chains as linked to cytomegalovirus. The majority of TCR sequences were rare, yet some public TCRs appeared in many donors.

V was clipped by 1 base and J by 4 bases; unmatched bases: 3. The CDR3 length is 15 residues. The V gene's germline CDR1 is SGHNT and CDR2 YYREEE (reference sequence). Sequencing used immunoSEQ multiplex PCR; TCRdb keeps in-frame clones, though not all of them. The repertoire holds 130,000 to 150,000 clones, with roughly nine tenths as singletons. In regard to this clone: Its antigen is currently unknown.

Source material: PBMCs. The chain carries TRBV5-4 and TRBJ1-2, with TRBD1 matching over 11 bases. This receptor was taken from a young woman in good health and CMV-seropositive. CDR3 in amino acids: CASSLRDRGFYGYTF. As DNA, the CDR3 is TGTGCCAGCAGCTTGCGGGACAGGGGGTTCTATGGCTACACCTTC.